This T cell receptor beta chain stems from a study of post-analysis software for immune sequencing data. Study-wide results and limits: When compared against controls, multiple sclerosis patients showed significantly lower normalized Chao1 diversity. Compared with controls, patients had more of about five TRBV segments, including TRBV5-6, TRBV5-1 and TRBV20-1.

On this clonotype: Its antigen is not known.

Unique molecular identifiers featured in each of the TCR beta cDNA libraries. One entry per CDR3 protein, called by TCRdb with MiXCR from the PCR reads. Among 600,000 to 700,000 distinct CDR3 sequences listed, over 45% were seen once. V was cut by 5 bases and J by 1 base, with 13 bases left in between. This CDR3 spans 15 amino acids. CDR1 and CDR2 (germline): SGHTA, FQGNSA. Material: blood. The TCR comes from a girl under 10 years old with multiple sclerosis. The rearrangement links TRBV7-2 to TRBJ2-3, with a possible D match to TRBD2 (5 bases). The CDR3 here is CASSGRGSGTDTQYF. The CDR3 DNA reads TGTGCCAGCAGCGGCCGGGGAAGCGGCACAGATACGCAGTATTTT. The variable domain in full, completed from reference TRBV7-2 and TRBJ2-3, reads GAGVSQSPSNKVTEKGKDVELRCDPISGHTALYWYRQSLGQGLEFLIYFQGNSAPDKSGLPSDRFSAERTGGSVSTLTIQRTQQEDSAVYLCASSGRGSGTDTQYFGPGTRLTVL.